This T cell receptor beta chain emerged from a study of patients and donors after allogeneic stem cell transplantation. CDR1 is MNHNY, CDR2 SVGAGI, per germline (reference sequence). Germline trimming cut 2 bases from V and 1 base from J; bases unmatched to any gene: 3. The length of the CDR3 is 17 residues. From the RT-PCR reads, TCRdb called clonotypes with MiXCR, one entry per CDR3 protein. In the table there are approximately 200,000 distinct CDR3 sequences, more than 35% of which are singletons. The sequence derives from a human donor who was either an allogeneic HSCT recipient or a stem cell or donor lymphocyte infusion donor (not recorded which). It is not recorded whose cells these are; they may come from a transplant donor. The sample was blood, either unsorted or a sorted T cell fraction (not recorded which). V usage is TRBV6-6 and J usage is TRBJ2-5; 14 nucleotides align to TRBD2. The CDR3: CASSYRTSGRTQETQYF. CDR3 sequence (DNA): TGTGCCAGCAGTTACCGGACTAGCGGGAGGACCCAAGAGACCCAGTACTTC.